This TCR beta chain derives from a study of CD8 T cells in ankylosing spondylitis. General study results and limits: A number of the motif variants had already been described in reactive arthritis synovial fluid and blood. Characteristic, it appeared, of ankylosing spondylitis blood was a TCR beta motif of fewer than 10 highly homologous variants. As for the disease-linked clones, they showed a CD8+ phenotype and occurred at relatively low frequencies in peripheral blood.

On this clonotype itself: Its antigen is unknown. This may arise from a read error, as a much more abundant clone is one base away.

One entry per CDR3 protein results from TCRdb running MiXCR on the 5' RACE reads. The table has about 140,000 distinct CDR3 sequences, just under 7.5% seen once. Germline lookup yields CDR1 SGHVS and CDR2 FQNEAQ. The length of the CDR3 is 14 residues. What was sequenced was blood, either unsorted or a sorted T cell fraction (not recorded which). The clonotype comes from a female donor with ankylosing spondylitis or in good health (not recorded which). The rearrangement links TRBV7-8 to TRBJ2-7; 7 bases are shared with TRBD1. CDR3 DNA sequence: TGTGCCAGCAGCCCCCGGGACAGTGCCTACGCGCAGTACTTC. The encoded protein is CASSPRDSAYAQYF.